This TCR beta chain was sequenced during a study of regulatory T cells in long-lasting Graves disease. This clonotype was detected a few times. Time point indicated: newly diagnosed GD, antithyroid drugs for less than 3 months. Isolated PBMC RNA provided the starting material for the TCR library. V was pared by 0 bases and J by 0 bases, with 8 bases between. Per the germline V gene, CDR1 is SGHNT and CDR2 is YYREEE (reference sequence). The CDR3 length is 15 residues. Arm-PCR of CDR3 regions and iRepertoire HTBI primers were used to build TCR beta libraries. TCRdb reprocessed the multiplex PCR reads with MiXCR, giving one entry per CDR3 protein. The table has hundreds of thousands of distinct CDR3 sequences, around 15% seen once. These data also formed part of another study, on T cells in Graves' hyperthyroidism and ophthalmopathy.

This chain joins TRBV5-4 and TRBJ2-3, with D unresolved. The material sequenced was peripheral blood mononuclear cells (PBMCs), taken at new diagnosis, from a patient treated with antithyroid drugs. The clonotype was recovered from a woman in her thirties with Graves disease. CDR3 region: CASSLDGVSTDTQYF. The CDR3 nucleotides are TGTGCCAGCAGCTTGGACGGAGTAAGCACAGATACGCAGTATTTT.